Listed below are T cell receptor beta chains from one sample, sequenced in a study of blood T cells in healthy people across ages. From the 5' RACE reads, TCRdb called clonotypes with MiXCR, one entry per CDR3 protein. The repertoire holds some 1.7 million distinct CDR3 sequences, with under 30% as singletons. The sequenced material came from blood. The receptors originated from a woman in her 30s in good health. The CDR3 runs from the conserved cysteine through the conserved F or W.

TRBV6-5	TRBJ2-1	CASSYRTPRGTGEQFF
TRBV20-1	TRBJ1-2	CSAALGYGYTF
TRBV7-8	TRBJ1-2	CASSLGLAYGYTF
TRBV29-1	TRBJ2-3	CSFTRGTDTQYF
TRBV15	TRBJ1-5	CATSREGSLGGLMGQPQHF
TRBV7-2	TRBJ1-5	CASSQTGRHPSQPQHF
TRBV12-3/TRBV12-4	TRBJ1-1	CASTTQGGNTEAFF
TRBV7-9	TRBJ1-2	CASSPMGPNYGCTF
TRBV20-1	TRBJ1-2	CSARTDPYGYTF
TRBV14	TRBJ2-7	CASSHGSRGTYEQYF
TRBV7-3	TRBJ2-7	CASSLLPRPYEQYF
TRBV20-1	TRBJ2-3	CSAKQRGSTDTQYF
TRBV20-1	TRBJ2-7	CSARDPRPGYEQYF
TRBV5-1	TRBJ2-5	CASSLSGGPTSQETQYF
TRBV5-1	TRBJ1-1	CASSLVSPGTLEAFF
TRBV6-1	TRBJ1-5	CASDGPLNQPQHF
TRBV5-1	TRBJ2-7	CASSFDRYQIYEQYF
TRBV5-6	TRBJ1-2	CASSLANRVGYGYTF
TRBV12-3/TRBV12-4	TRBJ2-3	CASSDYSTDTQYF
TRBV6-5	TRBJ2-7	CASSRAGASYEQYF
TRBV5-1	TRBJ2-1	CASRLVTGGGNEQFF
TRBV10-3	TRBJ2-4	CAISEGEGHGNEQYF
TRBV24-1	TRBJ1-5	CATSRSGNQPQHF
TRBV4-1	TRBJ2-3	CASSQDMGRQESQYF
TRBV20-1	TRBJ1-5	CSATGSLRQPQHF
TRBV5-1	TRBJ2-7	CDSSSVDSHEQYF
TRBV10-1	TRBJ2-2	CASSDPSNTGELFF
TRBV2	TRBJ2-3	CASSDQATDTQYF
TRBV6-2/TRBV6-3	TRBJ1-4	CASKLDGATNEKLFF
TRBV7-9	TRBJ2-7	CASSWNYERYF
TRBV7-2	TRBJ2-1	CASSLAATEQFF